This T cell receptor beta chain was sequenced during a study of metastatic and nonmetastatic thyroid tumors. Study context: It was across blood and tumor or nodule tissue from malignant and benign thyroid patients that repertoires were compared.

The authors' processing: The study took CDR3 differences across clinicopathological groups and made a distant-metastasis classifier for papillary thyroid cancer from them. TCRdb re-called clones via MiXCR from the PCR reads. V and J calls and clone size were set by TCRdb, not the authors. The repertoire consists of about 15,000 clones, with approximately 19% occurring once and the leading ten covering about 14%. V shed 2 bases, J shed 1 base, and the junction held 0 bases outside the gene matches. Germline-derived CDR1 and CDR2 are MNHEY and SVGAGI. CDR3 size: 15 residues. Study-level findings and limits: Benign nodules reportedly had significantly lower TCR beta diversity than malignant thyroid tumors in blood and tumor.

Prior to thyroid surgery, none of the patients had received any treatment. Comment on this clone: Antigen: not known.

The sequence came from a female donor with papillary thyroid cancer or a benign thyroid nodule (not recorded which). Some clones in this sample may be carry-over from other donors' samples. Sample: blood. V gene TRBV6-5 combines with J gene TRBJ2-1, with TRBD2 identical over 9 bases. The CDR3 coding sequence is TGTGCCAGCAGTTACCTAGCGGGGTCCTACAATGAGCAGTTCTTC. As protein: CASSYLAGSYNEQFF.